A single sample gave rise to the 8 T cell receptor beta chains below, sequenced in a study of CD8+CD57+ T cells in acquired aplastic anemia. Genomic DNA served as template for TCR beta VDJ and CDR3 profiling. TCRdb re-analysed the reads in MiXCR, keeping a single row per CDR3 protein. The sample consists of some 190,000 distinct CDR3 sequences, approximately 52% of them appearing once. The specimen was sorted CD4+, CD8+, or CD8+CD57+ T cells (not recorded which) from PBMCs. The receptor set was obtained from a human donor in good health, serving as a control.

The chain has TRBV7-9 and TRBJ1-4; D is ambiguous. Trimming removed 3 bases at V and 0 bases at J, with 8 bases between. Germline-derived CDR1 and CDR2 are SEHNR and FQNEAQ (reference sequence). The CDR3 loop spans 15 amino acids. The CDR3 region is CASSFDAATNEKLFF. CDR3 sequence (DNA): TGTGCCAGCAGCTTTGATGCAGCAACTAATGAAAAACTGTTTTTT.

This chain connects TRBV27 to TRBJ2-4; D possibly corresponds to TRBD2 (5 bases). V lost 2 bases and J lost 2, with 13 bases in between. Germline V CDR1 and CDR2: MNHEY, SMNVEV (reference sequence). CDR3 length: 16 residues. CDR3 in amino acids: CASSLRAGEPKNIQYF. DNA for the CDR3: TGTGCCAGCAGTTTAAGGGCCGGGGAGCCCAAAAACATTCAGTACTTC.

This rearrangement joins TRBV25-1 to TRBJ1-6, with D unresolved. Germline CDR1 reads MGHDK; CDR2 reads SYGVNS. Trimming cost V 7 bases and J 0 bases, with 7 bases left between them. The CDR3 has 14 residues. The CDR3 loop reads CASTGSSYNSPLHF. For the CDR3, the DNA is TGTGCCAGCACGGGAAGCTCCTATAATTCACCCCTCCACTTT.

Of note for this clonotype: A read error may explain this, as a much larger clone is one base away. The rearrangement joins TRBV7-3 to TRBJ1-2, with D tentatively TRBD1 (6 bases). Germline V CDR1 and CDR2: SGHTA, FQGTGA. There are 16 residues in the CDR3. Here the CDR3 reads CASSWGNLQGNYGCTF. The CDR3 DNA follows: TGTGCCAGCAGTTGGGGAAACCTACAGGGAAACTATGGCTGCACCTTC.

V is TRBV2 and J is TRBJ2-7; 9 bases match TRBD1. The V segment lost 10 bases and the J segment 2 bases; nucleotides outside the gene matches: 3. This CDR3 region has 12 residues. From germline, CDR1 is SNHLY and CDR2 FYNNEI. CDR3 sequence: CATGTGTYEQYF. The CDR3 DNA follows: TGTGCCACCGGGACAGGGACCTACGAGCAGTACTTC.

This chain links TRBV12-3 or TRBV12-4 with TRBJ2-5; a possible D gene is TRBD2 (5 bases). The CDR3 contains 11 residues. V was shortened by 11 bases and J by 4 bases, with 11 bases between the two germline ends. The CDR3 DNA reads TGTGCCGCCGCGGGTGGAGAGACCCAGTACTTC. This translates into CAAAGGETQYF.

Turning to this clonotype: Sequence at one end of the junction differs from germline and may be a read error. The rearrangement uses TRBV6-6 and TRBJ2-7; D possibly uses TRBD1 or TRBD2 (5 bases each). The CDR3 sequence is 12 residues long. Germline V lookup: CDR1 MNHNY, CDR2 SVGAGI (reference sequence). The CDR3 protein is CAISERGDEQYF. CDR3 nucleotide sequence: TGTGCCATCAGTGAAAGGGGAGACGAGCAGTACTTC.

This clonotype has ten or more counts. The chain links TRBV10-1 to TRBJ1-3; D remains ambiguous. V lost 3 bases and J 0 bases, leaving 21 bases between the germline ends. The germline CDR1 and CDR2 sequences are WNHNN and SYGVQD (reference sequence). This CDR3 region has 19 residues. CDR3 sequence reads: CASSDAGRYPRRSGNTIYF. DNA of the CDR3: TGCGCCAGCAGTGACGCTGGTCGTTATCCTCGACGCTCTGGAAACACCATATATTTT.